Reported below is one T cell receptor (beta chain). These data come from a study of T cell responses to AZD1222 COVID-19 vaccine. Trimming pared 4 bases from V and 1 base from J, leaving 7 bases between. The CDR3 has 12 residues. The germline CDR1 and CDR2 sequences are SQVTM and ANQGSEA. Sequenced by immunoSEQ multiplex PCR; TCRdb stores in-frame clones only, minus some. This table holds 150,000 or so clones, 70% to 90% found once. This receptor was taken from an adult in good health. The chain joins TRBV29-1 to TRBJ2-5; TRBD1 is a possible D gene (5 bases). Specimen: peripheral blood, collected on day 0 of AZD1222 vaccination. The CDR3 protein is CSVAQVQETQYF. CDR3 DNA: TGCAGCGTTGCACAGGTCCAAGAGACCCAGTACTTC.